The sequence of this TCR beta chain was determined in a study of spatial heterogeneity in lung cancer. For the study at large: In the raw reads, each unique TCR and UMI combination was present more than ten times on average.

Time point noted: sample taken at primary tumor resection. More than 70 TRACERx patients with early, untreated non-small cell lung cancer donated samples. This clonotype is judged medium-sized. The antigen is undetermined. General study results and limits: Tracking of tumor mutation counts was seen in expanded intratumoral alpha and beta TCR counts. Ubiquitous and regional expanded TCR counts tracked ubiquitous and regional nonsynonymous mutations, respectively.

From germline, CDR1 is MDHEN and CDR2 SYDVKM. CDR3 length: 14 residues. The V gene lost 6 bases and the J gene lost 7 bases, with 15 bases spanning the gap. TCRdb passed the 5' RACE reads through MiXCR, listing each CDR3 protein once. The table shows 20,000 to 25,000 distinct CDR3 sequences, with under 3.5% occurring only once. The material sequenced was lung tumor tissue, taken at surgery. This TCR came from a male donor with early-stage non-small cell lung cancer. The V call is TRBV28, the J call TRBJ2-2; D might be TRBD1 (6 bases). The CDR3 here is CASRPQGSDGELFF. DNA for the CDR3: TGTGCCAGCAGACCTCAGGGGAGTGACGGGGAGCTGTTTTTT.